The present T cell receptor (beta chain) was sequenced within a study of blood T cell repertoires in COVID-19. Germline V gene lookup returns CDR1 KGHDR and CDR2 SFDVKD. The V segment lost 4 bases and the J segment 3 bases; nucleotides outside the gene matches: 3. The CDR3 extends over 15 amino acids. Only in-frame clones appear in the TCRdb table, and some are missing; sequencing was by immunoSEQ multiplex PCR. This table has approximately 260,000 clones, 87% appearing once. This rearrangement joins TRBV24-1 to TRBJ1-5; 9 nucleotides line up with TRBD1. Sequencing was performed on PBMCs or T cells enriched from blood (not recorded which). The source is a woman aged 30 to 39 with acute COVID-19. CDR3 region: CATSERTGVNQPQHF. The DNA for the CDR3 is TGTGCCACCAGTGAGCGGACAGGGGTCAATCAGCCCCAGCATTTT.